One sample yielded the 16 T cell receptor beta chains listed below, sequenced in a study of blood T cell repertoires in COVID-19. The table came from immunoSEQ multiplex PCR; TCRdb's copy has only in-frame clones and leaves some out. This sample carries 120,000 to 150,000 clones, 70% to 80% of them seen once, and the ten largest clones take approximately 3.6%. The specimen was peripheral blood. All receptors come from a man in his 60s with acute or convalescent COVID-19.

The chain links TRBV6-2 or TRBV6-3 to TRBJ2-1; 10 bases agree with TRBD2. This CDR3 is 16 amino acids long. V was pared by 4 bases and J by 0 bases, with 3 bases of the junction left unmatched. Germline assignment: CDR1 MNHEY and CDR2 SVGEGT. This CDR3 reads CASSSWTSGSYNEQFF. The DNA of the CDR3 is TGTGCCAGCAGTTCATGGACTAGCGGCTCCTACAATGAGCAGTTCTTC.

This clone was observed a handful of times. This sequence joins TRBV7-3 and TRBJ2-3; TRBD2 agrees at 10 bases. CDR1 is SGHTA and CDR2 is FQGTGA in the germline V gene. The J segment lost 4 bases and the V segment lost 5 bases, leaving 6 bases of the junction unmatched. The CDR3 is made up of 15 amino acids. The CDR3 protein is CASSPAGGGADTQYF. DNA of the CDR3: TGTGCCAGCAGCCCAGCGGGAGGGGGCGCAGATACGCAGTATTTT.

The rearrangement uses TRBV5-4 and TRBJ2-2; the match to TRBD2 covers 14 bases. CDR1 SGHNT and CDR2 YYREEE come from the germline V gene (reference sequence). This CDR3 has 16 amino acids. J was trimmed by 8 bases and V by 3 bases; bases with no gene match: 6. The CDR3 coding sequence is TGTGCCAGCAGCTCGCCGGGACTAGCGGGAGTAGGGGAGCTGTTTTTT. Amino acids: CASSSPGLAGVGELFF. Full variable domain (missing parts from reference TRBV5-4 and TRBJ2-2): ETGVTQSPTHLIKTRGQQVTLRCSSQSGHNTVSWYQQALGQGPQFIFQYYREEENGRGNFPPRFSGLQFPNYSSELNVNALELDDSALYLCASSSPGLAGVGELFFGEGSRLTVL.

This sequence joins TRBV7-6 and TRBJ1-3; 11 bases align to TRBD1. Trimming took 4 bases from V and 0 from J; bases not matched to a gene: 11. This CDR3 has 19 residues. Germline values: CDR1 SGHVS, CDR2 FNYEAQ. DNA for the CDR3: TGTGCCAGCAGCTCGCAGTCCGGGACAGGGGGAAGCTCTGGAAACACCATATATTTT. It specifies CASSSQSGTGGSSGNTIYF.

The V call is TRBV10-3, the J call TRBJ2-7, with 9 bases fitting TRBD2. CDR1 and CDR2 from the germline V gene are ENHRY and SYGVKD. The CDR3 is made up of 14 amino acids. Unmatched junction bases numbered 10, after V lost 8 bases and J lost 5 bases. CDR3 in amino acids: CAIAPRTSDHEQYF. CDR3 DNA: TGTGCCATCGCCCCGAGGACTAGCGACCACGAGCAGTACTTC.

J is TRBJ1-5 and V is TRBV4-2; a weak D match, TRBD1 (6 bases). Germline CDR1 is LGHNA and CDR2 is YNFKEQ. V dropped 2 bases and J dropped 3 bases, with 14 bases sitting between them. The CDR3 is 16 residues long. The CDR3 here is CASSQSVGQLNQPQHF. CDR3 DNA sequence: TGTGCCAGCAGCCAAAGCGTCGGACAGCTCAATCAGCCCCAGCATTTT.

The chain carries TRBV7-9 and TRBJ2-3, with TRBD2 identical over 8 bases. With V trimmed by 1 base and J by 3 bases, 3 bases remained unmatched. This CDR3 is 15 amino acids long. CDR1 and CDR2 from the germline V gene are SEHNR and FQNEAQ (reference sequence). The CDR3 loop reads CASSLGGGRTDTQYF. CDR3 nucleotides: TGTGCCAGCAGCTTAGGGGGCGGGAGGACAGATACGCAGTATTTT.

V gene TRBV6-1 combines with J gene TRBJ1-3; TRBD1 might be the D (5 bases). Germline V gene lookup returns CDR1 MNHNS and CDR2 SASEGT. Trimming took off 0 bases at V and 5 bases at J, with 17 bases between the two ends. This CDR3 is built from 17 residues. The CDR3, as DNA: TGTGCCAGCAGTGAAGCGTCGAACTATCCAGGGCGAAACACCATATATTTT. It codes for CASSEASNYPGRNTIYF.

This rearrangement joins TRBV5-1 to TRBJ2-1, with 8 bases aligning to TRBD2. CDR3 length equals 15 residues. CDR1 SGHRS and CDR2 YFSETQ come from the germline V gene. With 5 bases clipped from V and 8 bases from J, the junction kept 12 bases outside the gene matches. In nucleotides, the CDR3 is TGCGCCAGCAGGTCCGGAAGTAGCGGGATGGATGAGCAGTTCTTC. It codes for CASRSGSSGMDEQFF.

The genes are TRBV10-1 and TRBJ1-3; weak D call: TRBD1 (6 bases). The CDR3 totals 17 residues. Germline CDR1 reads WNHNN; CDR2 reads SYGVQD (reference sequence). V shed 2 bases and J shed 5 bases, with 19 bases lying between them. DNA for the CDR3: TGCGCCAGCAGTGAGACAGGGCCCTCCGGGCAGAGAAACACCATATATTTT. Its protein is CASSETGPSGQRNTIYF.

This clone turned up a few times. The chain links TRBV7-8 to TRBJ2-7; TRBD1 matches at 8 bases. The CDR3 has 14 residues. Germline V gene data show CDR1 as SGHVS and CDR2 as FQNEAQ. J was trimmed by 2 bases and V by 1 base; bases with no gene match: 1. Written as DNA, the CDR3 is TGTGCCAGCAGCTTAGGGACAGGGACCTACGAGCAGTACTTC. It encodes CASSLGTGTYEQYF.

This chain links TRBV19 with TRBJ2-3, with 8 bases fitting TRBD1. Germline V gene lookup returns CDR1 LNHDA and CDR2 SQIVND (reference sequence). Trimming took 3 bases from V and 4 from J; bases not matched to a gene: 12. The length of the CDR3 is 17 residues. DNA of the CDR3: TGTGCCAGTAGTATGCCTCGGGGCTCGACAGGGGCAGATACGCAGTATTTT. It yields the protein CASSMPRGSTGADTQYF. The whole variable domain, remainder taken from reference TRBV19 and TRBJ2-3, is DGGITQSPKYLFRKEGQNVTLSCEQNLNHDAMYWYRQDPGQGLRLIYYSQIVNDFQKGDIAEGYSVSREKKESFPLTVTSAQKNPTAFYLCASSMPRGSTGADTQYFGPGTRLTVL.

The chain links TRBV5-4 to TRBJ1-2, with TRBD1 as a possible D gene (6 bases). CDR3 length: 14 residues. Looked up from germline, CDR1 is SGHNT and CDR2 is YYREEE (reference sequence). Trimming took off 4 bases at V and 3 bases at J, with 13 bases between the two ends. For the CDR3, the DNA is TGTGCCAGCAGCCGGGGGGGCGTGGACTATGGCTACACCTTC. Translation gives CASSRGGVDYGYTF.

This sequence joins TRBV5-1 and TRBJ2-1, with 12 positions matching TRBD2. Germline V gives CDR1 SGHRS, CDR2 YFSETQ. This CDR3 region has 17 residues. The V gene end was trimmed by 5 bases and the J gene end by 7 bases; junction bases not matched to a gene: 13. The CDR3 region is CASRGGLTSGSSNEQFF. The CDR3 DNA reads TGCGCCAGCAGGGGGGGTCTGACTAGCGGGAGTTCAAATGAGCAGTTCTTC.

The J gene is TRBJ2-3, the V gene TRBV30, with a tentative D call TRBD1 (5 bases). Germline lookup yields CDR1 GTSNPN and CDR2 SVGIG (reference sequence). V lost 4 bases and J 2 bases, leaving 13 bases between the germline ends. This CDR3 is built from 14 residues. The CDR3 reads CAWTLGAPTDTQYF. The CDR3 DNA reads TGTGCCTGGACCCTAGGGGCTCCCACAGATACGCAGTATTTT.

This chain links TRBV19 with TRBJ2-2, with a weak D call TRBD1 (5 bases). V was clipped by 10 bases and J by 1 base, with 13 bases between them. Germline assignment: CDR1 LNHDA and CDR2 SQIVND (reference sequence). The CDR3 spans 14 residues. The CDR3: CATWGLGNTGELFF. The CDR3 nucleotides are TGTGCCACCTGGGGCCTCGGGAACACCGGGGAGCTGTTTTTT.